Below are 20 T cell receptor beta chains sequenced from a single sample in a study of T cells in Graves' hyperthyroidism and ophthalmopathy. RNA transcripts served as the template for amplifying TCR beta CDR3 regions. A first-round RT-PCR of the TCR CDR3 used the HTBI primer set. TCRdb reprocessed the multiplex PCR reads with MiXCR, giving one entry per CDR3 protein. The top ten clones hold about a third of a sample with 200,000 to 250,000 distinct CDR3 sequences, approximately 24% of them seen once. The specimen sequenced was blood. The receptors shown here come from a woman aged 35 to 49 with Graves' ophthalmopathy.

This clonotype showed up just a few times. A read error may be the cause here, since a much bigger clone is one base away. The rearrangement joins TRBV9 to TRBJ1-1; a possible D gene is TRBD1 (6 bases). The CDR3 contains 13 residues. The V gene's germline CDR1 is SGDLS and CDR2 YYNGEE. V lost 3 bases and J lost 4, with 10 bases in between. DNA for the CDR3: TGTGCCAGCAGCGAGGGGGTGGTCACTGAAGCTTTCTTT. It translates to CASSEGVVTEAFF.

The table lists this clonotype with many counts. The J gene is TRBJ2-2, the V gene TRBV19; D might be TRBD1 (5 bases). CDR1 is LNHDA, CDR2 SQIVND, per germline (reference sequence). Trimming removed 8 bases from V and 4 bases from J, with 11 bases in between. This CDR3 is built from 13 residues. The CDR3, as DNA: TGTGCCAGTGCAAGGGGTTCCACCGGGGAGCTGTTTTTT. Translation: CASARGSTGELFF.

At least ten counts were recorded for this clonotype. The chain uses TRBV2 and TRBJ2-6; 7 bases agree with TRBD1. The J segment lost 0 bases and the V segment lost 6 bases, leaving 8 bases of the junction unmatched. In germline, CDR1 is SNHLY, CDR2 FYNNEI. The CDR3 covers 17 residues. The CDR3 nucleotides are TGTGCCAGCAGCCTCCGGACAGGTGCCTCTGGGGCCAACGTCCTGACTTTC. Translating it yields CASSLRTGASGANVLTF.

At least ten counts were recorded for this clonotype. The chain uses TRBV20-1 and TRBJ2-7, with D possibly being TRBD1 or TRBD2 (6 bases each). V lost 6 bases and J lost 2, with 8 bases in between. The CDR3 covers 11 residues. Germline CDR1 is DFQATT and CDR2 is SNEGSKA (reference sequence). The CDR3, as DNA: TGCAGTGCGGGGGGCACCTACGAGCAGTACTTC. Translating gives CSAGGTYEQYF.

This clonotype was found many times. The chain is built from TRBV3-1 and TRBJ1-2; possibly TRBD1 for D (5 bases). Germline loops: CDR1 LGHDT, CDR2 YNNKEL (reference sequence). Trimming stripped 8 bases from V and 5 bases from J, with 15 bases between. This CDR3 comprises 13 residues. The CDR3 sequence is CASAGPGRYGYTF. Written as DNA, the CDR3 is TGTGCCAGCGCCGGTCCGGGGCGTTATGGCTACACCTTC.

This chain connects TRBV28 to TRBJ2-7, with 8 bases matching TRBD1. The length of the CDR3 is 17 residues. Germline loops: CDR1 MDHEN, CDR2 SYDVKM. J lost 2 bases, V lost 2 bases, and 11 bases had no gene match. The chain's CDR3 is CASSLETGAGAPYEQYF. The DNA of the CDR3 is TGTGCCAGCAGTTTAGAGACAGGGGCTGGGGCCCCCTACGAGCAGTACTTC.

This clonotype was seen ten or more times. V is TRBV10-3 and J is TRBJ1-1; TRBD1 aligns across 8 bases. Germline CDR1 reads ENHRY; CDR2 reads SYGVKD. The V segment lost 6 bases and the J segment 6 bases; nucleotides outside the gene matches: 6. The CDR3 is made up of 13 amino acids. CDR3 DNA sequence: TGTGCCATCAGCGAGGACAGGGCCGCTGAAGCTTTCTTT. This sequence encodes CAISEDRAAEAFF.

V gene TRBV2 combines with J gene TRBJ2-2, with 7 nucleotides matching TRBD2. CDR3 length: 15 residues. V was pared by 5 bases and J by 4 bases, with 7 bases of the junction left unmatched. The V gene's germline CDR1 is SNHLY and CDR2 FYNNEI. The CDR3 is CASSREARGTGELFF. The CDR3 DNA reads as TGTGCCAGCAGTCGGGAGGCCCGGGGCACCGGGGAGCTGTTTTTT.

This clonotype has a count of ten or more. The CDR3 reads CASSGTLPEGQGNVYTF. CDR3 bases: TGTGCCAGCAGTGGCACACTCCCCGAGGGACAGGGCAATGTCTACACCTTC. V gene TRBV2 combines with J gene TRBJ1-2; 9 bases map to TRBD1. Looked up from germline, CDR1 is SNHLY and CDR2 is FYNNEI. The CDR3 runs 17 residues. With 4 bases clipped from V and 10 bases from J, the junction kept 19 bases outside the gene matches.

V gene TRBV6-1 combines with J gene TRBJ1-3; D unresolved. CDR1 is MNHNS, CDR2 SASEGT, per germline. This CDR3 has 13 residues. V dropped 5 bases and J dropped 11 bases, with 16 bases sitting between them. CDR3 in amino acids: CASSPVGFGAIYF. CDR3 nucleotides: TGTGCCAGCAGTCCGGTGGGGTTTGGCGCCATATATTTT.

This clonotype was counted at least ten times. The rearrangement links TRBV24-1 to TRBJ1-1; TRBD1 matches 12 bases. CDR1 is KGHDR and CDR2 is SFDVKD in the germline V gene. This CDR3 region has 16 residues. The trim removed 9 bases at V and 1 base at J, leaving 8 bases unmatched. The CDR3 nucleotides are TGTGCCACCGCTCCGGGACAGGGGGCGGAGAACACTGAAGCTTTCTTT. Amino acids: CATAPGQGAENTEAFF.

This clonotype has a count of ten or more. The chain uses TRBV10-3 and TRBJ2-7; 9 nucleotides match TRBD1. Germline V gene data show CDR1 as ENHRY and CDR2 as SYGVKD. The CDR3 is 13 amino acids. Trimming took 11 bases from V and 5 from J; bases not matched to a gene: 10. As DNA, the CDR3 is TGTGCCTCCACGGGACAGGGTTTCCACGAGCAGTACTTC. As protein: CASTGQGFHEQYF.

This clonotype showed up many times. The rearrangement uses TRBV19 and TRBJ2-2; 10 bases fit TRBD2. The CDR3 runs 16 residues. Per the germline V gene, CDR1 is LNHDA and CDR2 is SQIVND (reference sequence). Trimming took 5 bases from V and 1 from J; bases not matched to a gene: 4. The CDR3 protein is CASSFRTSGNTGELFF. CDR3 coding DNA: TGTGCCAGTAGTTTCAGGACTAGCGGGAACACCGGGGAGCTGTTTTTT. Looking up the rest from reference TRBV19 and TRBJ2-2 gives the full variable domain: DGGITQSPKYLFRKEGQNVTLSCEQNLNHDAMYWYRQDPGQGLRLIYYSQIVNDFQKGDIAEGYSVSREKKESFPLTVTSAQKNPTAFYLCASSFRTSGNTGELFFGEGSRLTVL.

This clonotype was recorded at least ten times. V is TRBV4-1 and J is TRBJ2-7, with 10 bases matching TRBD2. The germline V gene encodes CDR1 MGHRA and CDR2 YSYEKL. V lost 3 bases, J lost 2 bases, and 7 bases stayed unmatched. CDR3 length equals 16 residues. Here the CDR3 DNA reads TGCGCCAGCAGCCAGCTCCTAGCGGGAGAGACCTACGAGCAGTACTTC. As protein: CASSQLLAGETYEQYF.

This clonotype was picked up many times. This sequence joins TRBV20-1 and TRBJ1-2; D remains unclear. From germline, CDR1 is DFQATT and CDR2 SNEGSKA (reference sequence). Trimming shortened V by 3 bases and J by 3 bases, and 11 bases separated the two germline ends. The CDR3 loop spans 13 amino acids. The CDR3 reads CSASQNIDYGYTF. In nucleotides, the CDR3 is TGCAGTGCTAGCCAAAACATTGACTATGGCTACACCTTC.

V and J are TRBV6-5 and TRBJ2-7; no reliable D call. The CDR3 covers 14 residues. The V end lost 0 bases, the J end lost 4 bases, and 10 bases lay between the germline ends. Germline CDR1 reads MNHEY; CDR2 reads SVGAGI. CDR3 bases: TGTGCCAGCAGTTACTCAGTAGGGTTATACGAGCAGTACTTC. It translates to CASSYSVGLYEQYF.

This clonotype was seen many times. This chain joins TRBV19 and TRBJ2-4, with a possible D match to TRBD1 (5 bases). Per the germline V gene, CDR1 is LNHDA and CDR2 is SQIVND (reference sequence). The V end was cut by 9 bases, the J end by 2 bases, with 14 bases between. The CDR3 runs 14 residues. CDR3 DNA sequence: TGTGCCAGCAAAGGTCAGGGTTCCAAAAACATTCAGTACTTC. The encoded protein is CASKGQGSKNIQYF.

V usage is TRBV28 and J usage is TRBJ2-7; D may be TRBD2 (5 bases). CDR1 MDHEN and CDR2 SYDVKM come from the germline V gene. The V end lost 6 bases, the J end lost 3 bases, and 18 bases lay between the germline ends. This CDR3 contains 15 residues. The CDR3 nucleotides read TGTGCCAGCAGCCCAAGGGAGCTCCTCTACTACGAGCAGTACTTC. This translates into CASSPRELLYYEQYF.

In this sample, this clonotype turned up many times. CDR3 residues: CSARRDSAAGNSPLHF. Here the CDR3 DNA reads TGCAGTGCTAGACGGGACAGCGCGGCGGGGAATTCACCCCTCCACTTT. The rearrangement uses TRBV20-1 and TRBJ1-6; 7 bases align to TRBD1. Trimming removed 2 bases from V and 7 bases from J; junction bases left unmatched: 11. This CDR3 is 16 amino acids long. The germline V gene encodes CDR1 DFQATT and CDR2 SNEGSKA (reference sequence).

In its sample, this clonotype was seen many times. V and J are TRBV28 and TRBJ2-7; 7 bases fit TRBD1. This CDR3 has 12 residues. Per the germline V gene, CDR1 is MDHEN and CDR2 is SYDVKM. The CDR3 loop reads CASWQGAYEQYF. CDR3 nucleotides: TGTGCTAGCTGGCAGGGGGCCTACGAGCAGTACTTC.